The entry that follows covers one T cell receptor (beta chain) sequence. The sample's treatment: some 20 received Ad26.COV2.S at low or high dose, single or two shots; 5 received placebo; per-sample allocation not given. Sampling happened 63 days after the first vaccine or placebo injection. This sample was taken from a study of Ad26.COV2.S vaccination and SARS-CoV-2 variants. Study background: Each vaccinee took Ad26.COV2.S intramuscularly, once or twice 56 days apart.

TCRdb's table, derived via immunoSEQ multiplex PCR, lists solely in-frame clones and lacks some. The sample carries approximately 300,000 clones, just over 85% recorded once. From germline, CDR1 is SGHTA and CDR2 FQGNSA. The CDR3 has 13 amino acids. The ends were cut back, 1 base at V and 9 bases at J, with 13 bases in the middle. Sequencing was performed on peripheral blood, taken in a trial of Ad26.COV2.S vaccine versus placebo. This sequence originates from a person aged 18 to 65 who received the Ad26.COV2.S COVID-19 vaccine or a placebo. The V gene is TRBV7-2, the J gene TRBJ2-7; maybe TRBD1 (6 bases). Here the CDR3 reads CASSLGHGGGQYF. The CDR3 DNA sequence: TGTGCCAGCAGCTTAGGTCATGGGGGCGGGCAGTACTTC.